The rows below give T cell receptor beta chains drawn from one sample of a study of T-cell memory formation after mild COVID-19. TCRdb re-called the 5' RACE reads with MiXCR, one entry per CDR3 protein. The sample includes over 250,000 distinct CDR3 sequences, around 15% of them seen just once. Sequencing was done on a sample of PBMCs or a T cell subset sorted from them (not recorded which). These receptors were taken from a man younger than 35 who had mild COVID-19 (a few samples of this study predate the infection). Cell type and time point are not known. Both conserved end residues are part of each CDR3. D genes are given only for firm matches. Size values are once, few and many counts, or a class for expanded clones, and some rows have none.

TRBJ2-3,.,.,TRBV18,CASSRGRRTDTQYF,TGTGCCAGCTCACGGGGACGGAGGACAGATACGCAGTATTTT
TRBJ2-5,.,.,TRBV6-2/TRBV6-3,CASTWGSQETQYF,TGTGCCAGCACTTGGGGCAGTCAAGAGACCCAGTACTTC
TRBJ1-5,.,.,TRBV5-5,CASSLVPETNQPQHF,TGTGCCAGCAGCTTGGTTCCCGAAACCAATCAGCCCCAGCATTTT
TRBJ2-6,.,.,TRBV30,CAWSGGAGANVLTF,TGTGCCTGGAGTGGAGGTGCTGGGGCCAACGTCCTGACTTTC
TRBJ1-3,.,.,TRBV29-1,CSVEGRGPGNTIYF,TGCAGCGTTGAAGGCCGGGGCCCTGGAAACACCATATATTTT
TRBJ2-7,few,.,TRBV4-3,CASSQEDGYEQYF,TGCGCCAGCAGCCAAGAGGACGGCTACGAGCAGTACTTC
TRBJ2-1,.,.,TRBV11-2,CASSPGRLARYNEQFF,TGTGCCAGCAGCCCGGGTCGTCTTGCGAGATACAATGAGCAGTTCTTC
TRBJ1-2,few,.,TRBV6-1,CASRDGGQGAYGYTF,TGTGCCAGCAGGGACGGGGGGCAAGGGGCGTATGGCTACACCTTC
TRBJ1-1,few,TRBD1,TRBV5-1,CASSLKGGSGQGLRNTEAFF,TGCGCCAGCAGCTTGAAGGGGGGCTCGGGACAGGGGTTGAGGAACACTGAAGCTTTCTTT
TRBJ2-3,medium-sized,TRBD2,TRBV6-4,CASSDGLASTDTQYF,TGTGCCAGCAGTGACGGACTAGCTAGCACAGATACGCAGTATTTT
TRBJ2-7,few,TRBD2,TRBV11-2,CASTGYGRGISYEQYF,TGTGCCAGCACCGGATATGGGCGGGGGATCTCCTACGAGCAGTACTTC
TRBJ2-1,.,.,TRBV4-3,CASSQGSGVSSYNEQFF,TGCGCCAGCAGCCAAGGTAGCGGAGTAAGCTCCTACAATGAGCAGTTCTTC
TRBJ2-3,few,.,TRBV7-2,CASSPLGSTDTQYF,TGTGCCAGCAGCCCCCTCGGGAGCACAGATACGCAGTATTTT
TRBJ2-2,few,.,TRBV9,CASSDPAAGDTGELFF,TGTGCCAGCAGCGACCCCGCGGCAGGGGACACCGGGGAGCTGTTTTTT
TRBJ2-7,many,.,TRBV12-5,CASGLGPRTTYEQYF,TGTGCTAGTGGTTTGGGTCCGCGAACAACCTACGAGCAGTACTTC
TRBJ1-6,.,.,TRBV18,CASSRTEDYNSPLHF,TGTGCCAGCTCGCGGACGGAGGACTATAATTCACCCCTCCACTTT
TRBJ1-6,.,.,TRBV18,CASSYVSSGSPLHF,TGTGCCAGCTCATATGTATCTAGTGGTTCACCCCTCCACTTT
TRBJ2-2,medium-sized,.,TRBV6-5,CASSYKNTGELFF,TGTGCCAGCAGTTACAAGAACACCGGGGAGCTGTTTTTT
TRBJ2-3,many,.,TRBV5-1,CASSLGLATDTQYF,TGCGCCAGCAGCTTGGGGCTAGCGACAGATACGCAGTATTTT
TRBJ1-2,.,.,TRBV7-2,CASSPQTYGYTF,TGTGCCAGCAGCCCCCAGACTTATGGCTACACCTTC
TRBJ1-2,few,.,TRBV12-3/TRBV12-4,CASSLGQGSIGYTF,TGTGCCAGCAGTTTAGGGCAGGGAAGTATCGGCTACACCTTC
TRBJ2-4,.,.,TRBV4-1,CASSHEGGNIQYF,TGCGCCAGCAGCCATGAGGGTGGAAACATTCAGTACTTC
TRBJ2-3,.,TRBD1,TRBV14,CASSHSGGIDTQYF,TGTGCCAGCAGCCACTCAGGGGGCATTGATACGCAGTATTTT
TRBJ1-2,.,.,TRBV12-3/TRBV12-4,CASSLQGFGGYTF,TGTGCCAGCAGTTTACAGGGGTTCGGCGGCTACACCTTC
TRBJ2-5,few,.,TRBV20-1,CSARDFQKGGQETQYF,TGCAGTGCTAGAGACTTTCAGAAGGGTGGGCAAGAGACCCAGTACTTC
TRBJ1-2,many,.,TRBV7-9,CASSLASPNYGYTF,TGTGCCAGCAGCTTAGCTTCCCCCAACTATGGCTACACCTTC
TRBJ2-3,few,TRBD2,TRBV30,CAWSVRLAASTQYF,TGTGCCTGGAGTGTAAGGCTAGCGGCTTCCACGCAGTATTTT
TRBJ2-1,many,TRBD2,TRBV5-1,CASRNHAAGDYNEQFF,TGCGCCAGCAGGAACCACGCCGCGGGGGATTACAATGAGCAGTTCTTC
TRBJ1-6,.,TRBD1,TRBV5-6,CASRPDRAGDSPLHF,TGTGCCAGCAGACCAGACAGGGCTGGTGATTCACCCCTCCACTTT
TRBJ2-1,few,TRBD2,TRBV7-2,CASSLLGGVYNEQFF,TGTGCCAGCAGCTTATTGGGGGGGGTTTACAATGAGCAGTTCTTC
TRBJ2-5,.,.,TRBV5-1,CASSLDRTTQYF,TGCGCCAGCAGCTTGGACCGGACGACCCAGTACTTC
TRBJ1-5,.,.,TRBV7-2,CASSPLGGPQPQHF,TGTGCCAGCAGCCCCTTGGGGGGGCCGCAGCCCCAGCATTTT
TRBJ2-1,few,.,TRBV12-3/TRBV12-4,CASRTRTAAYNEQFF,TGTGCCAGCAGGACCAGAACCGCTGCCTACAATGAGCAGTTCTTC
TRBJ2-5,.,.,TRBV20-1,CSALISGYQETQYF,TGCAGTGCCCTAATTAGCGGCTACCAAGAGACCCAGTACTTC
TRBJ2-5,many,.,TRBV3-1,CASIMGETQYF,TGTGCCAGCATCATGGGGGAGACCCAGTACTTC
TRBJ1-6,.,TRBD1,TRBV20-1,CSARDLTGESPLHF,TGCAGTGCTAGAGATCTAACAGGGGAATCACCCCTCCACTTT
TRBJ2-3,.,TRBD1,TRBV5-1,CASSPPRQGGGDTQYF,TGCGCCAGCAGCCCGCCTCGACAGGGTGGAGGAGATACGCAGTATTTT
TRBJ2-1,.,.,TRBV10-3,CAISAPRYNEQFF,TGTGCCATCAGTGCCCCCCGGTACAATGAGCAGTTCTTC
TRBJ2-1,many,.,TRBV5-1,CASSTGNREGQFF,TGCGCCAGCAGCACGGGTAACAGGGAAGGTCAGTTCTTC
TRBJ1-1,.,.,TRBV4-2,CASSQGSVMNTEAFF,TGTGCCAGCAGCCAAGGTAGTGTCATGAACACTGAAGCTTTCTTT
TRBJ1-1,.,.,TRBV12-3/TRBV12-4,CASSLAGNRNTEAFF,TGTGCCAGCAGTTTAGCAGGGAATCGGAACACTGAAGCTTTCTTT
TRBJ2-5,few,TRBD2,TRBV6-2/TRBV6-3,CASSPHLAGQETQYF,TGTGCCAGCAGCCCCCACCTAGCGGGCCAAGAGACCCAGTACTTC
TRBJ2-4,many,.,TRBV21-1,CATGRPTFKNIQYF,TGTGCCACCGGACGGCCGACTTTCAAAAACATTCAGTACTTC
TRBJ2-1,.,TRBD2,TRBV4-2,CASRGLAEDNEQFF,TGTGCCAGCAGGGGACTAGCGGAAGACAATGAGCAGTTCTTC
TRBJ1-6,few,.,TRBV6-4,CASSDFRGSPLHF,TGTGCCAGCAGTGACTTCAGGGGTTCACCCCTCCACTTT
TRBJ2-3,many,.,TRBV4-3,CASSPSWGNTDTQYF,TGCGCCAGCAGCCCGTCTTGGGGAAACACAGATACGCAGTATTTT
TRBJ1-3,many,.,TRBV3-1,CASSQSEWGNTIYF,TGTGCCAGCAGCCAATCTGAGTGGGGAAACACCATATATTTT